The TCR beta chain described here comes from a study of T cells after yellow fever vaccination. CDR1 and CDR2 from the germline V gene are MGHDK and SYGVNS. Trimming shortened V by 9 bases and J by 4 bases, and 18 bases separated the two germline ends. The CDR3 contains 14 residues. This clonotype was counted a few times. TCRdb called the 5' RACE reads again in MiXCR, with one record for every CDR3 protein. The sample includes around 610,000 distinct CDR3 sequences, roughly 12% of them seen just once. The receptor was derived from a man between 25 and 39 years old who received the YFV17D yellow fever vaccine. Sample: PBMCs, taken on the day of the yellow fever booster vaccination. The chain joins TRBV25-1 to TRBJ1-1; D unclear. The CDR3 reads CASSRGGGVTEAFF. CDR3 bases: TGTGCCAGTAGCCGGGGTGGTGGCGTCACTGAAGCTTTCTTT.